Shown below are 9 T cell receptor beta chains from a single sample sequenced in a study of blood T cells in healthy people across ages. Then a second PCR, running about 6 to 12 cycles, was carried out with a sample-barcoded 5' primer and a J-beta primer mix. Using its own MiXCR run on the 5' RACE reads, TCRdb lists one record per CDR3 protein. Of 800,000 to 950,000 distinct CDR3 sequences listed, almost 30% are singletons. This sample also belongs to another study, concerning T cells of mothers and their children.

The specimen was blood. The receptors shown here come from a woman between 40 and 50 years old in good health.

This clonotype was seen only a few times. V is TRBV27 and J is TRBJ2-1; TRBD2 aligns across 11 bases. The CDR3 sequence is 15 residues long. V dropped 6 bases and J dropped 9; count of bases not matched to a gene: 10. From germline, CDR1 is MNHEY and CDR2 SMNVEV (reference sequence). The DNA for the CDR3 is TGTGCCAGCAGCTTGATAGCGGGGGGGCCGCGTGAGCAGTTCTTC. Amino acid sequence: CASSLIAGGPREQFF.

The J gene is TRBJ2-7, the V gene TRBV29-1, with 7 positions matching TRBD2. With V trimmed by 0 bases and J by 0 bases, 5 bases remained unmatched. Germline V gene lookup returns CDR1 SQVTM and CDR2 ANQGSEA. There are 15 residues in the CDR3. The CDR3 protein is CSVEDWEGTSYEQYF. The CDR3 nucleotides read TGCAGCGTTGAAGATTGGGAGGGGACCTCCTACGAGCAGTACTTC.

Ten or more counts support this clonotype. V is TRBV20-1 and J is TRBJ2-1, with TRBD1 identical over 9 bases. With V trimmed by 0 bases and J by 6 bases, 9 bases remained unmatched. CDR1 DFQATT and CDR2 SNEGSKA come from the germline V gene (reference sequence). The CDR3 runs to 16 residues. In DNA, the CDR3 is TGCAGTGCTAGAGACCGAACAGGGGGCGCGGGCAATGAGCAGTTCTTC. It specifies CSARDRTGGAGNEQFF.

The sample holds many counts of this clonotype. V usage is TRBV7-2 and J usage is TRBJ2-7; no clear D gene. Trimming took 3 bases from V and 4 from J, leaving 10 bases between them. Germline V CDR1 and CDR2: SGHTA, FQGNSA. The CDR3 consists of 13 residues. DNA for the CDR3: TGTGCCAGCAGCTTGCCCACAAATTACGAGCAGTACTTC. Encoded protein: CASSLPTNYEQYF.

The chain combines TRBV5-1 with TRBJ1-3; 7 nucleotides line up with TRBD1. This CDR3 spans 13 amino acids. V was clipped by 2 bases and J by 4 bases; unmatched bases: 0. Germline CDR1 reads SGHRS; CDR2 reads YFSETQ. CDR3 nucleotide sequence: TGCGCCAGCAGCTTACAGGGGGGAAACACCATATATTTT. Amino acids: CASSLQGGNTIYF.

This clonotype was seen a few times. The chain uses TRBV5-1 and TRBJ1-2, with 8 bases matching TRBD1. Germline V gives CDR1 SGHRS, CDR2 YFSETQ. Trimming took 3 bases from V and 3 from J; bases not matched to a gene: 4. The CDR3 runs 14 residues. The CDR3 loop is CASSSDRVDYGYTF. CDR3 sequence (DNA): TGCGCCAGCAGCTCGGACAGGGTCGACTATGGCTACACCTTC.

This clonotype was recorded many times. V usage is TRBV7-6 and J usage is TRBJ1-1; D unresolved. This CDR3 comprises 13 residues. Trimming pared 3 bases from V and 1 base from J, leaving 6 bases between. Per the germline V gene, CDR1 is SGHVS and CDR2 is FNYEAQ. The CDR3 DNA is TGTGCCAGCAGCTTCTCAGAGAACACTGAAGCTTTCTTT. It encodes CASSFSENTEAFF. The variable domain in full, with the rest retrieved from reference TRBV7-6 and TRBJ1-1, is GAGVSQSPRYKVTKRGQDVALRCDPISGHVSLYWYRQALGQGPEFLTYFNYEAQQDKSGLPNDRFSAERPEGSISTLTIQRTEQRDSAMYRCASSFSENTEAFFGQGTRLTVV.

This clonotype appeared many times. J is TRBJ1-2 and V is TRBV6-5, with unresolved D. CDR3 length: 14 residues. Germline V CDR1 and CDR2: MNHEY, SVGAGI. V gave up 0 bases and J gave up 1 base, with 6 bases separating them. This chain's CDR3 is CASSYSVSNYGYTF. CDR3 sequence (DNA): TGTGCCAGCAGTTACTCGGTCAGTAACTATGGCTACACCTTC.

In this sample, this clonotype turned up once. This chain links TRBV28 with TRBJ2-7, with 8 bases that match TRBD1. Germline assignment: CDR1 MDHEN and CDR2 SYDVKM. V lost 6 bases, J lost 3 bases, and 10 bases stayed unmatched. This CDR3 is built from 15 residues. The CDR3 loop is CASRSPRTGGYEQYF. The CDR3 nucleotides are TGTGCCAGCAGATCTCCCCGCACAGGGGGCTACGAGCAGTACTTC.